A single sample gave rise to the 5 T cell receptor beta chains below, sequenced in a study of liver allograft versus peripheral blood T cells. Study summary: Transplanted-liver and recipient peripheral blood T cell receptor repertoires were compared.

TCRdb passed the reads through MiXCR, listing each CDR3 protein once. The sample includes 1,500 to 2,000 distinct CDR3 sequences, 15% to 20% of them seen just once. These receptor sequences come from a human patient who had a liver transplant. The graft donor may account for some of the T cells.

Judged by abundance, this clonotype is medium-sized. The genes are TRBV19 and TRBJ1-2; D call uncertain. Germline values: CDR1 LNHDA, CDR2 SQIVND (reference sequence). V was cut by 5 bases and J by 4 bases, with 14 bases left in between. The CDR3 runs 14 residues. The CDR3 is CASSYRANSYGYTF. The CDR3 nucleotides read TGTGCCAGTAGTTACCGGGCGAATAGCTATGGCTACACCTTC. Drawing the rest from reference TRBV19 and TRBJ1-2, the complete variable domain is DGGITQSPKYLFRKEGQNVTLSCEQNLNHDAMYWYRQDPGQGLRLIYYSQIVNDFQKGDIAEGYSVSREKKESFPLTVTSAQKNPTAFYLCASSYRANSYGYTFGSGTRLTVV.

This clonotype qualifies as medium-sized (0.01 to 0.1%). V and J are TRBV7-9 and TRBJ1-2; D not resolved. Germline values: CDR1 SEHNR, CDR2 FQNEAQ (reference sequence). The CDR3 totals 12 residues. The V end was cut by 2 bases, the J end by 3 bases, with 4 bases between. CDR3 region: CASSLTYYGYTF. Written as DNA, the CDR3 is TGTGCCAGCAGCTTAACTTACTATGGCTACACCTTC.

The chain uses TRBV14 and TRBJ2-5; TRBD2 matches 8 bases. Trimming cost V 0 bases and J 7 bases; bases outside gene matches: 4. CDR3 length: 14 residues. The germline V gene has CDR1 SGHDN and CDR2 FVKESK. For the CDR3, the DNA is TGTGCCAGCAGCCAAGATCTTCTAGCGGGGACCCAGTACTTC. Its protein product is CASSQDLLAGTQYF.

The chain recombines TRBV30 with TRBJ1-6; D may be TRBD1 (5 bases). The length of the CDR3 is 15 residues. V gave up 2 bases and J gave up 9 bases, with 17 bases separating them. Per germline, CDR1 GTSNPN and CDR2 SVGIG (reference sequence). For the CDR3, the DNA is TGTGCCTGGAGTCGGGGGGGTGCTATGGGTTCACCCCTCCACTTT. Protein sequence: CAWSRGGAMGSPLHF.

On this clonotype: One base away lies a much larger clone, so this may be a sequencing read error. The J gene is TRBJ1-4, the V gene TRBV19, with unresolved D. The CDR3 length is 13 residues. With 8 bases removed from V and 8 bases from J, the gap between germline ends came to 15 bases. CDR1 is LNHDA, CDR2 SQIVND, per germline (reference sequence). The CDR3 coding sequence is TGTGCCAGTTCAAGGATAAATGGCGAAAAACTGTTTTTT. It yields the protein CASSRINGEKLFF.